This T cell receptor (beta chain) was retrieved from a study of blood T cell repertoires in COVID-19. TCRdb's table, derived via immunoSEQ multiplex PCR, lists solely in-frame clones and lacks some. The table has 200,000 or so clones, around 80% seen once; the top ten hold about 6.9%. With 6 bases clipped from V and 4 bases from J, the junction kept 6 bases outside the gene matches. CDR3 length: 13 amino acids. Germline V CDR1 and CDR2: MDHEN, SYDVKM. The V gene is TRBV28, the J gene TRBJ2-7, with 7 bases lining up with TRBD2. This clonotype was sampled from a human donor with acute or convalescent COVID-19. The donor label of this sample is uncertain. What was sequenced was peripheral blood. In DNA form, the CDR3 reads TGTGCCAGCAGCTCGGGACTACCTTACGAGCAGTACTTC. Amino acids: CASSSGLPYEQYF.